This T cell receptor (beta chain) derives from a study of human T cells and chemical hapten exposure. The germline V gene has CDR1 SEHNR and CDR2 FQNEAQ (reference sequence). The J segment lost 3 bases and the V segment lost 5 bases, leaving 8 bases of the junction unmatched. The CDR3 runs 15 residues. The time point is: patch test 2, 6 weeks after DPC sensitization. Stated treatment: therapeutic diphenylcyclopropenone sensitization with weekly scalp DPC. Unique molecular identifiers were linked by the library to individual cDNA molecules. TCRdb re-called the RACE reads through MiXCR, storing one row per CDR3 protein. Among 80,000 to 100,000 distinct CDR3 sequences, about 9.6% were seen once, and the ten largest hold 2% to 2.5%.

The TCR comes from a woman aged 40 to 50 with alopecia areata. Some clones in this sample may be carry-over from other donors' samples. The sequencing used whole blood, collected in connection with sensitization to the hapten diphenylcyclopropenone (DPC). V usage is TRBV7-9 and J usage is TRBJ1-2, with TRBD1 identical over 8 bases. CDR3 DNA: TGTGCCAGCAGCGTAGTATCAGGGGGCGACTATGGCTACACCTTC. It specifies CASSVVSGGDYGYTF.